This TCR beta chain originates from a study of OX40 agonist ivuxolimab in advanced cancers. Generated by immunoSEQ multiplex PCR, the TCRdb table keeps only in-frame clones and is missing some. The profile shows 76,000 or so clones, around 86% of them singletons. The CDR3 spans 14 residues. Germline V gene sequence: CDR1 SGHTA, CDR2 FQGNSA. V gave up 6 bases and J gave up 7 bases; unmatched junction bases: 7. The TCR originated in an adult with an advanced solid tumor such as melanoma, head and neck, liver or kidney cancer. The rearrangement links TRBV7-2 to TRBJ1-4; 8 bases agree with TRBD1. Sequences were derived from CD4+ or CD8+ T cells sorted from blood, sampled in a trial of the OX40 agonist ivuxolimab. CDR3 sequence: CASRVGQEGEKLFF. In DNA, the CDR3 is TGTGCCAGCAGGGTGGGACAGGAAGGTGAAAAACTGTTTTTT. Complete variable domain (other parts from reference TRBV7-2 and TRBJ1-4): GAGVSQSPSNKVTEKGKDVELRCDPISGHTALYWYRQSLGQGLEFLIYFQGNSAPDKSGLPSDRFSAERTGGSVSTLTIQRTQQEDSAVYLCASRVGQEGEKLFFGSGTQLSVL.